The sequence of this T cell receptor (beta chain) was determined in a study of blood T cell repertoires in COVID-19. Study as a whole: The United States, Italy and Spain provided the acute and convalescent COVID-19 samples. From T cells, B-cell-depleted T cells, or PBMCs came the material, which was cDNA or gDNA.

The CDR3 length is 19 residues. Losses at the gene ends were 2 bases for V and 0 bases for J; bases not matched to a gene: 13. CDR1 and CDR2 from the germline V gene are SGHDN and FVKESK. Original handling: Counts of nucleated cells, estimated from reference gene primer amplification, were obtained. Only in-frame clones appear in the TCRdb table, and some are missing; sequencing was by immunoSEQ multiplex PCR. Clone size and V and J calls were adopted from that table, with D and trimming inferred from the DNA. The sample carries fewer than 200,000 clones, less than 85% recorded once. In its sample, this clone was seen once.

The chain joins TRBV14 to TRBJ2-1; the match to TRBD2 covers 7 bases. This TCR was sampled from a woman older than 75 with acute or convalescent COVID-19. Source material: peripheral blood. CDR3 amino acids: CASSQRPPRTRSSYNEQFF. CDR3 nucleotide sequence: TGTGCCAGCAGCCAACGACCACCCCGGACTAGGAGCTCCTACAATGAGCAGTTCTTC.